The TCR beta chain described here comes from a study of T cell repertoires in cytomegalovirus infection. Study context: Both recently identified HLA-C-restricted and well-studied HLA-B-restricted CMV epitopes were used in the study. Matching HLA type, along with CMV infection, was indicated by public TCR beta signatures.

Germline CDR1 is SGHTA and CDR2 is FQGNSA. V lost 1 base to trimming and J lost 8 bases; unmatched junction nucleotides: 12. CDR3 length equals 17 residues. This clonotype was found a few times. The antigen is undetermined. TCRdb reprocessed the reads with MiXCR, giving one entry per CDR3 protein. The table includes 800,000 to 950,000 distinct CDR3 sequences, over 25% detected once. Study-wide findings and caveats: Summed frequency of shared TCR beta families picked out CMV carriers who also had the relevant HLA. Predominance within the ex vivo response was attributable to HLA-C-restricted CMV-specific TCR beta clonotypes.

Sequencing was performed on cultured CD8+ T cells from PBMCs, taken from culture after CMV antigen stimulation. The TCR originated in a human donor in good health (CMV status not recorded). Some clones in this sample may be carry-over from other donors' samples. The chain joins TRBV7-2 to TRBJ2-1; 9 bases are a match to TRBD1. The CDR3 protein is CASSLVPGTGSSHEQFF. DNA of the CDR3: TGTGCCAGCAGCTTAGTTCCTGGGACAGGGAGTTCTCATGAGCAGTTCTTC.